The 18 T cell receptor beta chains below were found in one sample sequenced in a study of cytomegalovirus exposure and HLA in healthy donors. A multiplex PCR was run with 60 Vbeta primers and 13 Jbeta primers. Method: immunoSEQ multiplex PCR; TCRdb's copy keeps in-frame clones and lacks some. The sample has about 130,000 clones, around 80% seen once. Sample: PBMCs. The receptors here all came from a woman between 40 and 50 years old in good health and CMV-seronegative.

CDR3 bases: TGTGCCAGCAGTCAGGGACAGCCCCTCTCCTATAATTCACCCCTCCACTTT. Protein sequence: CASSQGQPLSYNSPLHF. The chain is built from TRBV2 and TRBJ1-6; 7 positions match TRBD1. This CDR3 spans 17 amino acids. Germline V CDR1 and CDR2: SNHLY, FYNNEI. V trimming: 5 bases; J trimming: 0 bases; junction bases outside the gene matches: 7.

Regarding this clone: The junction shows a germline mismatch at one end, possibly a read error. The chain combines TRBV4-1 with TRBJ2-7; perhaps TRBD1 as D (5 bases). In germline, CDR1 is MGHRA, CDR2 YSYEKL. The length of the CDR3 is 13 residues. CDR3 in amino acids: CASSPEGAYEQYF. The CDR3 coding sequence is TGCGCCAGCAGCCCAGAAGGGGCCTACGAGCAGTATTTC.

The chain joins TRBV28 to TRBJ2-7, with a tentative D call TRBD2 (5 bases). V dropped 5 bases and J dropped 5 bases, with 16 bases sitting between them. Germline V CDR1 and CDR2: MDHEN, SYDVKM. The CDR3 sequence is 14 residues long. The CDR3 coding sequence is TGTGCCAGCAGTACCCCCGGGGAATGGAACGAGCAGTACTTC. Its protein product is CASSTPGEWNEQYF.

The gene calls are TRBV7-9 and TRBJ2-5; maybe TRBD2 (6 bases). The J call is doubtful: the DNA matches TRBJ2-7 better. Per germline, CDR1 SEHNR and CDR2 FQNEAQ (reference sequence). The CDR3 covers 16 residues. The CDR3: CASSLDLTGSRDEQYF. The CDR3, as DNA: TGTGCCAGCAGCTTAGATCTGACCGGGAGCCGGGACGAGCAGTACTTC.

A remark on this clone: The junction does not match germline at one end; this may be a read error. The chain joins TRBV19 to TRBJ2-6; 12 positions match TRBD1. Germline CDR1 is LNHDA and CDR2 is SQIVND (reference sequence). The CDR3 contains 16 residues. CDR3 sequence reads: CASTGQGASGANGLTF. CDR3 nucleotides: TGTGCCAGTACGGGACAGGGGGCGTCCGGGGCCAACGGCCTGACTTTC. Full variable domain (rest looked up from reference TRBV19 and TRBJ2-6): DGGITQSPKYLFRKEGQNVTLSCEQNLNHDAMYWYRQDPGQGLRLIYYSQIVNDFQKGDIAEGYSVSREKKESFPLTVTSAQKNPTAFYLCASTGQGASGANGLTFGAGSRLTVL.

V gene TRBV28 combines with J gene TRBJ1-2; 8 bases agree with TRBD1. The CDR3 is 14 amino acids. Germline trimming cut 4 bases from V and 1 base from J; bases unmatched to any gene: 2. In germline, CDR1 is MDHEN, CDR2 SYDVKM. CDR3 sequence: CASSSGQGNYGYTF. CDR3 nucleotides: TGTGCCAGCAGTTCCGGACAGGGTAACTATGGCTACACCTTC.

In this sample, this clone turned up a few times. CDR3: CASRPSGGAELFF. The DNA of the CDR3 is TGTGCCAGCCGTCCGTCGGGAGGGGCGGAGCTGTTTTTT. The rearrangement links TRBV11-3 to TRBJ2-2; TRBD2 aligns across 8 bases. The junction had 9 bases not matched to a gene; V was cut back by 8 bases and J by 10 bases. CDR3 size: 13 residues. Germline V gives CDR1 SGHNT, CDR2 YENEEA.

The chain uses TRBV9 and TRBJ1-4; no reliable D call. The germline CDR1 and CDR2 sequences are SGDLS and YYNGEE. Trimming removed 3 bases from V and 8 bases from J, with 11 bases in between. The CDR3 is 13 residues long. The DNA of the CDR3 is TGTGCCAGCAGCGGGTTGCGAGAAGAAAAACTGTTTTTT. Amino acid sequence: CASSGLREEKLFF.

V usage is TRBV27 and J usage is TRBJ2-1, with D tentatively TRBD1 (6 bases). The CDR3 extends over 12 amino acids. V lost 6 bases, J lost 7 bases, and 10 bases lay in between. The V gene's germline CDR1 is MNHEY and CDR2 SMNVEV (reference sequence). This chain's CDR3 is CASSPTGNEQFF. Written as DNA, the CDR3 is TGTGCCAGCAGCCCCACAGGGAATGAGCAGTTCTTC.

The V gene is TRBV11-2, the J gene TRBJ1-2; D not certain. V lost 1 base and J 7 bases, leaving 10 bases between the germline ends. Germline lookup yields CDR1 SGHAT and CDR2 FQNNGV. The CDR3 has 13 residues. CDR3 loop: CASSLGGFAGYTF. Here the CDR3 DNA reads TGTGCCAGCAGCTTAGGCGGGTTTGCTGGCTACACCTTC.

This clone appeared a few times. V gene TRBV6-1 combines with J gene TRBJ2-2, with 13 positions matching TRBD2. V gave up 4 bases and J gave up 1 base; unmatched junction bases: 6. Germline-derived CDR1 and CDR2 are MNHNS and SASEGT. This CDR3 comprises 18 residues. The chain's CDR3 is CASSGLAGGRKNTGELFF. The CDR3 DNA follows: TGTGCCAGCAGTGGACTAGCGGGGGGACGCAAGAACACCGGGGAGCTGTTTTTT.

The V gene is TRBV30, the J gene TRBJ1-6; 8 bases line up with TRBD1. Looked up from germline, CDR1 is GTSNPN and CDR2 is SVGIG (reference sequence). The junction had 11 bases not matched to a gene; V was cut back by 7 bases and J by 6 bases. CDR3 length equals 15 residues. In DNA form, the CDR3 reads TGTGCCTCCGACAGGGGAGTTGGGGGTAATTCACCCCTCCACTTT. Amino acids: CASDRGVGGNSPLHF.

The V and J genes are TRBV5-5 and TRBJ2-5, with 8 nucleotides matching TRBD2. The CDR3 runs to 13 residues. V trimming: 4 bases; J trimming: 11 bases; junction bases outside the gene matches: 10. The germline V gene has CDR1 SGHKS and CDR2 YYEKEE (reference sequence). CDR3 DNA sequence: TGTGCCAGCAGCCCGAGGACTAGCCCAGAGCAGTACTTC. This encodes CASSPRTSPEQYF.

This chain links TRBV5-1 with TRBJ2-7; 7 positions match TRBD1. The V segment lost 0 bases and the J segment 6 bases; nucleotides outside the gene matches: 6. Germline CDR1 reads SGHRS; CDR2 reads YFSETQ. The CDR3 is 14 residues long. DNA of the CDR3: TGCGCCAGCAGCTTGGGGCAGGGGGTCGGCGAGCAGTACTTC. Translation: CASSLGQGVGEQYF.

V is TRBV7-2 and J is TRBJ2-5, with 9 positions matching TRBD2. The ends lost 3 bases at V and 5 bases at J; junction bases unmatched: 13. Germline V gene sequence: CDR1 SGHTA, CDR2 FQGNSA. The CDR3 has 17 residues. The CDR3 region has the DNA TGTGCCAGCAGCTTGGGGTCGGCGGGGGGGCGGCGGGAGACCCAGTACTTC. Encoded protein: CASSLGSAGGRRETQYF.

The chain is built from TRBV28 and TRBJ2-1, with 7 positions matching TRBD1. V dropped 5 bases and J dropped 0; count of bases not matched to a gene: 7. Germline V lookup: CDR1 MDHEN, CDR2 SYDVKM. The CDR3 has 16 amino acids. CDR3 residues: CASSPGGASSYNEQFF. CDR3 nucleotide sequence: TGTGCCAGCAGTCCAGGGGGTGCTAGCTCCTACAATGAGCAGTTCTTC.

The V gene is TRBV27, the J gene TRBJ2-7, with a weak D call TRBD1 (5 bases). The germline gives CDR1 MNHEY, CDR2 SMNVEV (reference sequence). The CDR3 extends over 14 amino acids. Trimming removed 2 bases from V and 7 bases from J, with 15 bases in between. The CDR3 region has the DNA TGTGCCAGCAGTTTAAGCCCGACAGTTTCTGAGCAGTACTTC. Translated, it gives CASSLSPTVSEQYF.

In this sample, this clone turned up once. V usage is TRBV28 and J usage is TRBJ2-3; D perhaps matches TRBD2 (6 bases). CDR1 is MDHEN, CDR2 SYDVKM, per germline. This CDR3 contains 13 residues. With 3 bases removed from V and 3 bases from J, the gap between germline ends came to 7 bases. The CDR3 DNA is TGTGCCAGCAGTTTCCGGGAGACAGATACGCAGTATTTT. Amino acids: CASSFRETDTQYF. The full variable domain, in which reference TRBV28 and TRBJ2-3 provide the parts outside the CDR3, is DVKVTQSSRYLVKRTGEKVFLECVQDMDHENMFWYRQDPGLGLRLIYFSYDVKMKEKGDIPEGYSVSREKKERFSLILESASTNQTSMYLCASSFRETDTQYFGPGTRLTVL.